This TCR beta chain was sequenced during a study of T cell repertoires in cytomegalovirus infection. Study overall: From public TCR beta signatures came an indication of both CMV infection and matching HLA type. Findings and caveats of the study: Dominating the ex vivo response were HLA-C-restricted CMV-specific TCR beta clonotypes.

This clonotype was seen repeatedly, ten times or more. Its cognate antigen is unknown. Using its own MiXCR run on the reads, TCRdb lists one record per CDR3 protein. The data show roughly 720,000 distinct CDR3 sequences, less than 40% seen once. CDR3 length: 14 residues. With 6 bases removed from V and 6 bases from J, the gap between germline ends came to 15 bases. The germline V gene has CDR1 MNHNY and CDR2 SVGAGI (reference sequence). This clonotype was sampled from a human donor in good health (CMV status not recorded). Some clones in this sample may be carry-over from other donors' samples. The chain combines TRBV6-6 with TRBJ2-4; no firm D call. Material: PBMCs. The DNA of the CDR3 is TGTGCCAGCAGCCCTGATCTCACTGGAAACATTCAGTACTTC. Its protein is CASSPDLTGNIQYF.